The rows below give T cell receptor beta chains drawn from one sample of a study of blood T cell repertoires in COVID-19. Sequencing was performed with immunoSEQ multiplex PCR; in TCRdb, only in-frame clones are kept and a portion is missing. Here the sample spans some 260,000 clones, around 90% being singletons. The sample taken for sequencing was peripheral blood. These receptors came from a human donor in a cohort sampled during active COVID-19. Each CDR3 is given with its conserved first and last residue. The order of the fields is V gene, clone size, J gene, D gene, CDR3 protein, CDR3 DNA. The D gene is left open where the match is weak. The listing skips clone size in some rows; elsewhere it reads once, few, many or a size class.

>TRBV7-9|-|TRBJ1-4|-
CASSPSTVVIETNEKLFF
TGTGCCAGCAGCCCATCGACAGTGGTGATAGAGACTAATGAAAAACTGTTTTTT
>TRBV6-2/TRBV6-3|-|TRBJ2-5|-
CASSYPSGPVAEQETQYF
TGTGCCAGCAGTTACCCCTCGGGGCCAGTAGCGGAACAAGAGACCCAGTACTTC
>TRBV30|once|TRBJ2-5|TRBD1
CAWRDRGQGTQYF
TGTGCCTGGAGGGACAGGGGGCAGGGGACCCAGTACTTC
>TRBV7-2|-|TRBJ2-7|-
CASSLAGGGREQYF
TGTGCCAGCAGCTTAGCGGGGGGTGGGCGCGAGCAGTACTTC
>TRBV7-2|-|TRBJ1-3|TRBD1
CASSLAGTGFRNTIYF
TGTGCCAGCAGCTTAGCGGGGACAGGGTTTCGAAACACCATATATTTT
>TRBV24-1|-|TRBJ2-2|TRBD1
CATSDLRQGRLFF
TGTGCCACCAGTGATTTAAGACAGGGGAGGCTGTTTTTT
>TRBV18|-|TRBJ1-4|-
CASSPPGGSEKLFF
TGTGCCAGCTCACCACCGGGGGGAAGTGAAAAACTGTTTTTT
>TRBV18|-|TRBJ1-2|-
CASSQIREAVEGYTF
TGTGCCAGCTCACAGATCAGGGAAGCTGTTGAGGGCTACACCTTC
>TRBV19|-|TRBJ1-2|-
CASSILGQGWGYTF
TGTGCCAGTAGTATCCTTGGGCAGGGATGGGGCTACACCTTC
>TRBV6-2/TRBV6-3|-|TRBJ1-4|-
CASSIVGGLREKLFF
TGTGCCAGCAGCATCGTCGGGGGGCTACGGGAAAAACTGTTTTTT
>TRBV30|-|TRBJ2-7|TRBD1
CAWGTGSLYEQYF
TGTGCCTGGGGGACAGGGAGCTTGTACGAGCAGTACTTC
>TRBV7-2|-|TRBJ1-2|TRBD1
CASSLDRVGTNYGYTF
TGTGCCAGCAGTCTCGACAGGGTGGGGACTAACTATGGCTACACCTTC
>TRBV28|-|TRBJ1-5|TRBD1
CASSPGTGADQPQHF
TGTGCCAGCAGTCCTGGGACAGGGGCCGACCAGCCCCAGCATTTT
>TRBV7-8|few|TRBJ2-3|TRBD2
CASSLRGAGTDTQYF
TGTGCCAGCAGCTTAAGGGGAGCGGGGACAGATACGCAGTATTTT
>TRBV28|-|TRBJ2-7|-
CASSLWASYEQYF
TGTGCCAGCAGTTTATGGGCTTCCTACGAGCAGTACTTC
>TRBV27|-|TRBJ2-7|TRBD2
CASRIAGYDEQYF
TGTGCCAGCAGAATAGCGGGATACGACGAGCAGTACTTC
>TRBV11-2|-|TRBJ2-1|-
CAARWAGNVEQFF
TGTGCCGCACGGTGGGCAGGAAACGTTGAGCAGTTCTTC
>TRBV5-4|-|TRBJ2-2|TRBD1
CASRRTGRENTGELFF
TGTGCCAGCAGACGGACAGGGCGGGAGAACACCGGGGAGCTGTTTTTT
>TRBV6-5|once|TRBJ1-1|-
CASSYSGGRTEAFF
TGTGCCAGCAGTTACTCAGGGGGACGGACTGAAGCTTTCTTT
>TRBV28|-|TRBJ2-7|TRBD2
CATEPGLAGYEQYF
TGTGCCACCGAACCGGGACTAGCGGGATACGAGCAGTACTTC
>TRBV7-2|-|TRBJ2-7|TRBD2
CASSTSGRTYEQYF
TGTGCCAGCAGCACTAGCGGGAGGACGTACGAGCAGTACTTC
>TRBV5-1|-|TRBJ1-1|-
CASSWGEGLGTEAFF
TGCGCCAGCAGCTGGGGGGAGGGCTTGGGCACTGAAGCTTTCTTT
>TRBV10-3|-|TRBJ2-2|-
CAIRWGQGTLSNTGELFF
TGTGCCATCAGGTGGGGGCAGGGGACACTCTCGAACACCGGGGAGCTGTTTTTT
>TRBV9|-|TRBJ2-1|-
CASSPSRDSRNEQFF
TGTGCCAGCAGCCCAAGTCGGGATTCTAGGAATGAGCAGTTCTTC
>TRBV24-1|-|TRBJ2-5|TRBD2
CATGGRLAGGPQETQYF
TGTGCCACCGGTGGGAGGCTAGCGGGAGGCCCCCAAGAGACCCAGTACTTC
>TRBV7-9|once|TRBJ1-2|-
CASSLAGQGGYGYTF
TGTGCCAGCAGCTTGGCAGGCCAGGGAGGGTATGGCTACACCTTC
>TRBV21-1|-|TRBJ2-7|-
CASAPRQGPYEQYF
TGTGCCAGCGCCCCCCGGCAGGGCCCCTACGAGCAGTACTTC
>TRBV3-1/TRBV3-2|-|TRBJ1-2|-
CASRGGVEGYTF
TGTGCCAGCCGGGGGGGGGTGGAGGGCTACACCTTC
>TRBV10-2|-|TRBJ1-5|TRBD1
CASSLRQGRTQHF
TGCGCCAGCAGCCTGAGACAGGGCCGGACCCAGCATTTT
>TRBV5-4|-|TRBJ2-4|TRBD1
CASSLAPGGENIQYF
TGTGCCAGCAGCTTGGCGCCAGGGGGAGAAAACATTCAGTACTTC
>TRBV19|-|TRBJ1-1|-
CASSRKGETEAFF
TGTGCCAGTAGTAGAAAGGGGGAAACTGAAGCTTTCTTT
>TRBV11-2|-|TRBJ2-5|-
CASSQGLSEETQYF
TGTGCCAGCAGCCAGGGACTGTCCGAAGAGACCCAGTACTTC
>TRBV6-6|-|TRBJ2-5|TRBD2
CASSPYGLAGIQETQYF
TGTGCCAGCAGTCCTTACGGACTAGCGGGGATCCAAGAGACCCAGTACTTC